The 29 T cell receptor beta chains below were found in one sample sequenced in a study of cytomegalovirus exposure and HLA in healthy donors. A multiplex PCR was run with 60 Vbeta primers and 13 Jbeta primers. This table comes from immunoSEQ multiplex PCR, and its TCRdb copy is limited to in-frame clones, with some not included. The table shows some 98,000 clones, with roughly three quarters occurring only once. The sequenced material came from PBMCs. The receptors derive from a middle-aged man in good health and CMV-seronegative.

The CDR3 is CASTRGAGRSTDTQYF. In DNA form, the CDR3 reads TGTGCCAGCACCCGCGGGGCGGGGCGAAGCACAGATACGCAGTATTTT. The chain combines TRBV11-2 with TRBJ2-3; D perhaps matches TRBD2 (6 bases). CDR1 SGHAT and CDR2 FQNNGV come from the germline V gene. Trimming took off 7 bases at V and 0 bases at J, with 17 bases between the two ends. CDR3 size: 16 residues.

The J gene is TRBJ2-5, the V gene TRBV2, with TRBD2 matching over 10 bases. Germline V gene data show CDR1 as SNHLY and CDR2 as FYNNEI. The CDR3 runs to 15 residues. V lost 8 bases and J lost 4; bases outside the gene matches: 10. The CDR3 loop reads CASVLGAGGLETQYF. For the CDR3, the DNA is TGTGCCAGCGTCTTGGGAGCGGGGGGGCTAGAGACCCAGTACTTC.

DNA of the CDR3: TGTGCCAGCAGTTTATCCAGGGGCAGGGGCTACACCTTC. This translates into CASSLSRGRGYTF. The genes are TRBV28 and TRBJ1-2, with a possible D match to TRBD1 (6 bases). The CDR3 loop spans 13 amino acids. Germline V gene lookup returns CDR1 MDHEN and CDR2 SYDVKM. The V end lost 1 base, the J end lost 8 bases, and 11 bases lay between the germline ends.

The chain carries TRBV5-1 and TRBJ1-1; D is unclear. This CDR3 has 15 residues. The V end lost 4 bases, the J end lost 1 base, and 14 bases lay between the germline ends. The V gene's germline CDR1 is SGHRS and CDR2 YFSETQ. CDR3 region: CASSPGGTANTEAFF. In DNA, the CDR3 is TGCGCCAGCAGCCCCGGAGGTACGGCGAACACTGAAGCTTTCTTT.

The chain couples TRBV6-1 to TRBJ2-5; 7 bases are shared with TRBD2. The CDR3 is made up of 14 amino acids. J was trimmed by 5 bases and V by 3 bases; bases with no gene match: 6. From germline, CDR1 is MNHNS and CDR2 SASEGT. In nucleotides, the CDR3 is TGTGCCAGCAGTGACCCAGCGGGGAGGGAGACCCAGTACTTC. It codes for CASSDPAGRETQYF.

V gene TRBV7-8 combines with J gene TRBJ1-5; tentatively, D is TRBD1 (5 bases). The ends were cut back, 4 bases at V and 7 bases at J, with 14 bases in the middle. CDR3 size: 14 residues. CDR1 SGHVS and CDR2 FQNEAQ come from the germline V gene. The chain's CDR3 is CASSYRRAGQPQHF. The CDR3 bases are TGTGCCAGCAGCTACCGACGAGCAGGGCAGCCCCAGCATTTT.

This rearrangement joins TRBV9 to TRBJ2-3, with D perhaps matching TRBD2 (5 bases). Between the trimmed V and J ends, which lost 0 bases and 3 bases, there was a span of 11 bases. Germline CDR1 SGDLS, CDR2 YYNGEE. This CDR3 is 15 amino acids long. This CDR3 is CASSVGGLTTDTQYF. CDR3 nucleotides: TGTGCCAGCAGCGTAGGCGGACTTACAACAGATACGCAGTATTTT.

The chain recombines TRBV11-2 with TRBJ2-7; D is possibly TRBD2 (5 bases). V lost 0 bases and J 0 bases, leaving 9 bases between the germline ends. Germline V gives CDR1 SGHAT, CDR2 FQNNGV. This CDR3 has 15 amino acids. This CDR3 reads CASSLDRGSSYEQYF. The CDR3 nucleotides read TGTGCCAGCAGCTTAGATAGAGGGAGCTCCTACGAGCAGTACTTC.

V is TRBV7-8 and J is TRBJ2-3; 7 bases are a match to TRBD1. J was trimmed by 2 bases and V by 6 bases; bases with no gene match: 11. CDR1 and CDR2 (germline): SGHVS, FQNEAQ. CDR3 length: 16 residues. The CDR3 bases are TGTGCCAGCAGTTTTAGGGGGCAGGAGATCACAGATACGCAGTATTTT. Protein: CASSFRGQEITDTQYF.

The CDR3 bases are TGCGCCAGCAGCTCGGGACACCGAAACACCGGGGAGCTGTTTTTT. Protein: CASSSGHRNTGELFF. This sequence joins TRBV5-1 and TRBJ2-2; D is possibly TRBD1 (6 bases). The V gene's germline CDR1 is SGHRS and CDR2 YFSETQ. The CDR3 extends over 15 amino acids. Trimming shortened V by 3 bases and J by 2 bases, and 11 bases separated the two germline ends.

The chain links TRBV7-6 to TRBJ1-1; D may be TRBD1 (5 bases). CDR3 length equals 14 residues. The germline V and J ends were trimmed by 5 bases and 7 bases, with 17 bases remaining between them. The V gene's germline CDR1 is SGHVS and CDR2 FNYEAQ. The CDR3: CASSATGTGYEAFF. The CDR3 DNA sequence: TGTGCCAGCAGCGCCACAGGAACCGGGTATGAAGCTTTCTTT.

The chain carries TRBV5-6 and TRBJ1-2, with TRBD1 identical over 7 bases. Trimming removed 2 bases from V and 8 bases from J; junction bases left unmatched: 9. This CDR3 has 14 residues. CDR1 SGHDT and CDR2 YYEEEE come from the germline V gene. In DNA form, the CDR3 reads TGTGCCAGCAGCTTAGGGACAGCCCCAAGGGGCTACACCTTC. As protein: CASSLGTAPRGYTF.

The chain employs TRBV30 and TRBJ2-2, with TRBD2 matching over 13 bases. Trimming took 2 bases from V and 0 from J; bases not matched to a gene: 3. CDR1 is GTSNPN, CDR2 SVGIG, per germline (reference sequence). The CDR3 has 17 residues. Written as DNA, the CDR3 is TGTGCCTGGAGTCAGGGGACTAGCGGGGCGAACACCGGGGAGCTGTTTTTT. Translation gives CAWSQGTSGANTGELFF.

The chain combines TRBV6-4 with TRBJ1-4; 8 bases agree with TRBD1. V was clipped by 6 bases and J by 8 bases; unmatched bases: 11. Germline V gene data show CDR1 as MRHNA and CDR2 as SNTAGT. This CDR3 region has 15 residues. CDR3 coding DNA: TGTGCCAGCAGGATCGGACAGGGATCACACGAAAAACTGTTTTTT. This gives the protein CASRIGQGSHEKLFF.

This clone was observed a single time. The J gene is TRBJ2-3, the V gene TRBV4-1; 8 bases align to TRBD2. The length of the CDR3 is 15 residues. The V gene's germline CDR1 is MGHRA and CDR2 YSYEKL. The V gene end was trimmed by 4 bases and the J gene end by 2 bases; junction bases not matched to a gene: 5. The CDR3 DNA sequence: TGCGCCAGCAGCCGAGTAGCGGGGACCACAGATACGCAGTATTTT. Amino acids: CASSRVAGTTDTQYF.

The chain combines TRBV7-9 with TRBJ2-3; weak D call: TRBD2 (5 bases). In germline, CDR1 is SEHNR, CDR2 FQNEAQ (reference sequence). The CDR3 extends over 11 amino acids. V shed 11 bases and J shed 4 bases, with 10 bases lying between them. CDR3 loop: CAPEVSDTQYF. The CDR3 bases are TGTGCCCCGGAGGTTTCAGATACGCAGTATTTT.

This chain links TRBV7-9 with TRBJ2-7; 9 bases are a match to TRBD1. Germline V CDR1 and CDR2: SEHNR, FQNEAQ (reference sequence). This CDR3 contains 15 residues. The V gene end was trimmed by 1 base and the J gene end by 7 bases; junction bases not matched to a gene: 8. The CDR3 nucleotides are TGTGCCAGCAGCTTAGGGGACAGGGTACAGGGGGAGCAGTACTTC. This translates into CASSLGDRVQGEQYF.

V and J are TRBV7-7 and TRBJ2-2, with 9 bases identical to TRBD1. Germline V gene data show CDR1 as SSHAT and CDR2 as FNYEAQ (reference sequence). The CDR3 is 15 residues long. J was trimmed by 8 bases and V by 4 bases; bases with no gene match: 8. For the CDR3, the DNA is TGTGCCAGCAGCTCCGGGACAGGGCATGGAGGGGAGCTGTTTTTT. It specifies CASSSGTGHGGELFF. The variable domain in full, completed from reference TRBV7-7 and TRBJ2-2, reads GAGVSQSPRYKVTKRGQDVTLRCDPISSHATLYWYQQALGQGPEFLTYFNYEAQPDKSGLPSDRFSAERPEGSISTLTIQRTEQRDSAMYRCASSSGTGHGGELFFGEGSRLTVL.

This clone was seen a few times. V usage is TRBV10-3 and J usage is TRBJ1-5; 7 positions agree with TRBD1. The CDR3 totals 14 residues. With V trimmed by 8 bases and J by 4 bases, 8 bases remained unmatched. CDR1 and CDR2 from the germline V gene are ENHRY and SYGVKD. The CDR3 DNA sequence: TGTGCCATCGGAGAAGGGGGCGGGAATCAGCCCCAGCATTTT. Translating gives CAIGEGGGNQPQHF.

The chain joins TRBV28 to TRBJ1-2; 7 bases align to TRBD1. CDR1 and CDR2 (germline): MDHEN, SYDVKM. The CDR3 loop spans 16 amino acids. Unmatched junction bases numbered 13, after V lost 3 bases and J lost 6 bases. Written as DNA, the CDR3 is TGTGCCAGCAGTTTTAGGGGGCGCAAACACGTAGATGGCTACACCTTC. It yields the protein CASSFRGRKHVDGYTF.

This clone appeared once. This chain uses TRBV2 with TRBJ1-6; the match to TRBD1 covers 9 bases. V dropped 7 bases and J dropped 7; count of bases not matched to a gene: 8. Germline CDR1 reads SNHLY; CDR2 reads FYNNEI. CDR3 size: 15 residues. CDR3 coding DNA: TGTGCCAGCAACCCACGGACAGGGGTAAATTCACCCCTCCACTTT. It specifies CASNPRTGVNSPLHF.

CDR3 region: CASRTFGTGPRNEQFF. Written as DNA, the CDR3 is TGTGCCAGCAGAACTTTCGGCACTGGGCCTCGTAATGAGCAGTTCTTC. The V gene is TRBV7-8, the J gene TRBJ2-1, with D uncertain. Germline loops: CDR1 SGHVS, CDR2 FQNEAQ. CDR3 length: 16 amino acids. Between the trimmed V and J ends, which lost 6 bases and 7 bases, there was a span of 22 bases.

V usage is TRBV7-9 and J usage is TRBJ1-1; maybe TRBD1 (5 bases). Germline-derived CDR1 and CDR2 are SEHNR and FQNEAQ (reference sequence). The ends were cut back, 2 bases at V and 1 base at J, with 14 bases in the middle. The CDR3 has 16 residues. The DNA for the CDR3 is TGTGCCAGCAGCTTACTTGGGGCCACACCGAACACTGAAGCTTTCTTT. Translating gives CASSLLGATPNTEAFF.

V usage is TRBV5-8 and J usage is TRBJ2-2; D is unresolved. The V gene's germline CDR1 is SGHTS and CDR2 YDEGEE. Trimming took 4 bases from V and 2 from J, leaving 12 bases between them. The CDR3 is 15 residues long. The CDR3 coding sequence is TGTGCCAGCAGCCCCACAGTTTCTAACACCGGGGAGCTGTTTTTT. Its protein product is CASSPTVSNTGELFF.

CDR3 sequence: CASSPTGMIGEQYF. In DNA form, the CDR3 reads TGTGCCAGCTCACCAACAGGAATGATCGGCGAGCAGTACTTC. The genes are TRBV18 and TRBJ2-7, with D possibly being TRBD1 (5 bases). Germline V gene sequence: CDR1 KGHSH, CDR2 LQKENI. Between the trimmed V and J ends, which lost 2 bases and 6 bases, there was a span of 14 bases. CDR3 length equals 14 residues.

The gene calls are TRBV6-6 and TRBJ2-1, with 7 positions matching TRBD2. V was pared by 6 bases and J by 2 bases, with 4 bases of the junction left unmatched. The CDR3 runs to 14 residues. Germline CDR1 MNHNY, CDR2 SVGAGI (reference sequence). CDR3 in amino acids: CASRRRGTYNEQFF. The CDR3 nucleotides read TGTGCCAGCAGGCGGCGGGGGACCTACAATGAGCAGTTCTTC.

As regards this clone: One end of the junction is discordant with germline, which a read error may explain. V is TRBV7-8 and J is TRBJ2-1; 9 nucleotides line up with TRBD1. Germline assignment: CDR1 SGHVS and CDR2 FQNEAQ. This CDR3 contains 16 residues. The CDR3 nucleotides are TGTGCCAGCAGGTTAGGGGGGACAGGGTCCTACAATGAGCAGTTCTTC. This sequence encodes CASRLGGTGSYNEQFF.

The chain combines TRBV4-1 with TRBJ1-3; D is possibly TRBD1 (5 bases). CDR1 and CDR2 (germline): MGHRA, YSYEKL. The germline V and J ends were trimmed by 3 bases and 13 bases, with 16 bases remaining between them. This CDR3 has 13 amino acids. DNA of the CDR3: TGCGCCAGCAGCCAGGCCCCAGGGTGGGGTATATATTTT. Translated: CASSQAPGWGIYF.

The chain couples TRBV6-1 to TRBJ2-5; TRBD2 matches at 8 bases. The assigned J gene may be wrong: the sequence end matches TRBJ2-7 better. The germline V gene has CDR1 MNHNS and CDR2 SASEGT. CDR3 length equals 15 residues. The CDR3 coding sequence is TGTGCCAGCAGTGCCTCGGGGGGGGTCGCCTACGAGCAGTACTTC. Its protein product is CASSASGGVAYEQYF.